The 24 T cell receptor beta chains below come from one sample, sequenced in a study of blood T cell repertoires in COVID-19. Produced via immunoSEQ multiplex PCR; TCRdb's table is partial and in-frame only. The sample includes roughly 50,000 clones, 80% to 85% seen only once; the top ten take about an eighth. The sequenced sample was peripheral blood. These TCRs come from an elderly woman with acute or convalescent COVID-19.

This chain links TRBV5-1 with TRBJ2-5; TRBD1 agrees at 9 bases. Trimming at V came to 4 bases and at J to 1 base, leaving 5 bases not matched to a gene. The length of the CDR3 is 15 residues. Germline CDR1 is SGHRS and CDR2 is YFSETQ. In nucleotides, the CDR3 is TGCGCCAGCAGCACGAGACAGGGGGGCCAAGAGACCCAGTACTTC. Amino acids: CASSTRQGGQETQYF. Full variable domain (missing parts from reference TRBV5-1 and TRBJ2-5): KAGVTQTPRYLIKTRGQQVTLSCSPISGHRSVSWYQQTPGQGLQFLFEYFSETQRNKGNFPGRFSGRQFSNSRSEMNVSTLELGDSALYLCASSTRQGGQETQYFGPGTRLLVL.

The chain couples TRBV30 to TRBJ1-5; the match to TRBD1 covers 8 bases. The CDR3 spans 13 residues. In germline, CDR1 is GTSNPN, CDR2 SVGIG (reference sequence). V gave up 2 bases and J gave up 5 bases; unmatched junction bases: 2. CDR3 nucleotide sequence: TGTGCCTGGAGTCAGGGGGCGGATCAGCCCCAGCATTTT. Amino acid sequence: CAWSQGADQPQHF.

CDR3 protein: CASSGQTDVYGYTF. In nucleotides, the CDR3 is TGTGCCAGTAGTGGGCAGACAGACGTCTATGGCTACACCTTC. V and J are TRBV19 and TRBJ1-2, with D maybe TRBD1 (5 bases). There are 14 residues in the CDR3. CDR1 is LNHDA, CDR2 SQIVND, per germline (reference sequence). V shed 5 bases and J shed 4 bases, with 14 bases lying between them.

The CDR3 spells CASSYAGKQYF. The CDR3 nucleotides read TGTGCCAGCAGTTACGCGGGGAAGCAGTACTTC. V and J are TRBV6-5 and TRBJ2-7, with D perhaps TRBD2 (6 bases). Trimming removed 2 bases at V and 8 bases at J, with 7 bases between. CDR1 is MNHEY, CDR2 SVGAGI, per germline. The CDR3 runs to 11 residues.

The chain links TRBV12-5 to TRBJ1-1, with D possibly being TRBD1 (6 bases). Trimming stripped 0 bases from V and 0 bases from J, with 14 bases between. CDR1 and CDR2 from the germline V gene are LGHNT and FRNRAP. CDR3 length: 17 amino acids. This CDR3 reads CASGLVTGYLMNTEAFF. The DNA for the CDR3 is TGTGCTAGTGGTTTGGTTACAGGGTATCTAATGAACACTGAAGCTTTCTTT.

This clone appeared once. For the CDR3, the DNA is TGTGCCAGAAGCTGGTGGGGACAGACCAAAACCGGGTACTTC. It specifies CARSWWGQTKTGYF. J is TRBJ2-7 and V is TRBV5-3, with 7 bases aligning to TRBD1. TRBV5-3 is identified as an open reading frame with a role that is uncertain. The length of the CDR3 is 14 residues. Trimming took 3 bases from V and 12 from J; bases not matched to a gene: 15.

This chain connects TRBV5-1 to TRBJ1-2; perhaps TRBD1 as D (6 bases). CDR1 and CDR2 (germline): SGHRS, YFSETQ. CDR3 length equals 15 residues. V shed 2 bases and J shed 4 bases, with 15 bases lying between them. CDR3 DNA: TGCGCCAGCAGCTTTGGGTCAGGGGATCTCTATGGCTACACCTTC. This encodes CASSFGSGDLYGYTF.

The CDR3 nucleotides read TGTGCCAGCAGTGAAGGGGCGAACTATGGCTACACCTTC. Translated: CASSEGANYGYTF. This chain uses TRBV2 with TRBJ1-2; no clear D gene. The V and J ends lost 1 base and 2 bases respectively, with 5 bases between them. The CDR3 has 13 amino acids. Germline V gene lookup returns CDR1 SNHLY and CDR2 FYNNEI.

The chain combines TRBV27 with TRBJ2-2; TRBD1 aligns across 7 bases. After removal of 5 bases from V and 6 bases from J, the junction contained 6 bases not matched to a gene. Germline-derived CDR1 and CDR2 are MNHEY and SMNVEV (reference sequence). CDR3 length: 14 residues. The CDR3 spells CASSPIQGAGELFF. In nucleotides, the CDR3 is TGTGCCAGCAGTCCAATCCAGGGGGCCGGGGAGCTGTTTTTT.

The chain joins TRBV19 to TRBJ2-6; 7 nucleotides match TRBD2. Germline CDR1 reads LNHDA; CDR2 reads SQIVND (reference sequence). The CDR3 sequence is 16 residues long. V lost 3 bases, J lost 4 bases, and 6 bases stayed unmatched. The CDR3 loop is CASSMSGTSGANVLTF. Here the CDR3 DNA reads TGTGCCAGTAGTATGAGCGGGACTTCAGGGGCCAACGTCCTGACTTTC.

The V call is TRBV30, the J call TRBJ1-6; 8 nucleotides match TRBD1. Germline lookup yields CDR1 GTSNPN and CDR2 SVGIG (reference sequence). CDR3 length equals 14 residues. V was clipped by 3 bases and J by 7 bases; unmatched bases: 5. The DNA of the CDR3 is TGTGCCTGGAGGTTGGACAGGGAGAATTCACCCCTCCACTTT. Protein: CAWRLDRENSPLHF.

The rearrangement joins TRBV19 to TRBJ1-6; tentatively, D is TRBD1 (5 bases). Germline V gene data show CDR1 as LNHDA and CDR2 as SQIVND (reference sequence). The V end lost 9 bases, the J end lost 10 bases, and 16 bases lay between the germline ends. CDR3 size: 13 residues. CDR3 nucleotide sequence: TGTGCCAGCAGGGTTTCGACTGGGTCACCCCTCCACTTT. It yields the protein CASRVSTGSPLHF.

The gene calls are TRBV19 and TRBJ1-5; D unresolved. Germline V lookup: CDR1 LNHDA, CDR2 SQIVND (reference sequence). V lost 7 bases and J 5 bases, leaving 9 bases between the germline ends. This CDR3 has 12 residues. CDR3 residues: CASNHMDQPQHF. CDR3 bases: TGTGCCAGTAACCACATGGATCAGCCCCAGCATTTT. The whole variable domain, filled in from reference TRBV19 and TRBJ1-5, reads DGGITQSPKYLFRKEGQNVTLSCEQNLNHDAMYWYRQDPGQGLRLIYYSQIVNDFQKGDIAEGYSVSREKKESFPLTVTSAQKNPTAFYLCASNHMDQPQHFGDGTRLSIL.

The J gene is TRBJ1-3, the V gene TRBV5-1, with TRBD1 as a possible D gene (5 bases). CDR3 length equals 16 residues. Germline-derived CDR1 and CDR2 are SGHRS and YFSETQ. V was shortened by 4 bases and J by 0 bases, with 14 bases between the two germline ends. Here the CDR3 reads CASSPEGPISGNTIYF. DNA of the CDR3: TGCGCCAGCAGCCCGGAGGGACCGATCTCTGGAAACACCATATATTTT.

This clone came up once. The chain couples TRBV2 to TRBJ1-5; 7 nucleotides agree with TRBD1. V lost 3 bases, J lost 9 bases, and 11 bases stayed unmatched. Germline values: CDR1 SNHLY, CDR2 FYNNEI. CDR3 length: 15 amino acids. The CDR3 nucleotides are TGTGCCAGCAGTGAGGAGGGGGCGAGGAAAGGGCCCCAGCATTTT. It encodes CASSEEGARKGPQHF.

Comment on this clone: Mismatch with germline at one junction end may stem from a read error. V is TRBV12-3 or TRBV12-4 and J is TRBJ1-6; a weak D match, TRBD1 (5 bases). This CDR3 comprises 12 residues. CDR3 residues: CASSLLQESPYF. The CDR3 DNA reads as TGTGCCAGCAGTTTATTACAGGAGTCACCCTACTTT.

This clone was detected only once. This chain connects TRBV5-4 to TRBJ2-1, with 9 bases aligning to TRBD1. CDR1 and CDR2 from the germline V gene are SGHNT and YYREEE (reference sequence). V was pared by 6 bases and J by 4 bases, with 8 bases of the junction left unmatched. The CDR3 consists of 15 residues. The CDR3 DNA reads TGTGCCAGCACGGCCCGGGACAGGGTATACAATGAGCAGTTCTTC. Residues: CASTARDRVYNEQFF.

The gene calls are TRBV19 and TRBJ1-1; 12 bases fit TRBD1. The ends lost 4 bases at V and 0 bases at J; junction bases unmatched: 6. Germline V gene lookup returns CDR1 LNHDA and CDR2 SQIVND (reference sequence). The CDR3 extends over 17 amino acids. CDR3 nucleotide sequence: TGTGCCAGTAGTAGAATGGGACAGGGGGCCTTGAACACTGAAGCTTTCTTT. This codes for CASSRMGQGALNTEAFF.

The rearrangement joins TRBV15 to TRBJ1-2, with D possibly TRBD1 on 6 matching bases. CDR3 length: 13 amino acids. V lost 6 bases to trimming and J lost 0 bases, with 8 bases between them. CDR1 and CDR2 from the germline V gene are LNHNV and YYDKDF (reference sequence). In nucleotides, the CDR3 is TGTGCCACCAGTGGACAGACTAACTATGGCTACACCTTC. Residues: CATSGQTNYGYTF.

The V gene is TRBV5-4, the J gene TRBJ1-1; D gene unclear. This CDR3 is built from 14 residues. Germline V gives CDR1 SGHNT, CDR2 YYREEE (reference sequence). Trimming pared 5 bases from V and 3 bases from J, leaving 14 bases between. In nucleotides, the CDR3 is TGTGCCAGCAGGCTGACTCAAGGCCACACTGAAGCTTTCTTT. Translated: CASRLTQGHTEAFF.

The rearrangement uses TRBV14 and TRBJ2-3, with TRBD1 as a possible D gene (5 bases). Per germline, CDR1 SGHDN and CDR2 FVKESK. The CDR3 consists of 14 residues. V was cut by 6 bases and J by 2 bases, with 12 bases left in between. This CDR3 is CASSLGRVTDTQYF. CDR3 coding DNA: TGTGCCAGCAGTCTGGGCAGGGTCACAGATACGCAGTATTTT.

The chain couples TRBV7-2 to TRBJ2-1; D is unresolved. This CDR3 contains 13 residues. With 5 bases removed from V and 9 bases from J, the gap between germline ends came to 14 bases. Germline CDR1 SGHTA, CDR2 FQGNSA. The CDR3 bases are TGTGCCAGCAGCGCAACTTCTGTAAGTGAGCAGTTCTTC. This codes for CASSATSVSEQFF. The complete variable domain, with remaining parts taken from reference TRBV7-2 and TRBJ2-1, reads GAGVSQSPSNKVTEKGKDVELRCDPISGHTALYWYRQSLGQGLEFLIYFQGNSAPDKSGLPSDRFSAERTGGSVSTLTIQRTQQEDSAVYLCASSATSVSEQFFGPGTRLTVL.

This clone was found a few times. This sequence joins TRBV29-1 and TRBJ1-1; 7 bases line up with TRBD1. V gave up 4 bases and J gave up 11 bases; unmatched junction bases: 7. Germline V gene sequence: CDR1 SQVTM, CDR2 ANQGSEA. The length of the CDR3 is 11 residues. This CDR3 is CSVAWTGEAFF. The DNA for the CDR3 is TGCAGCGTTGCTTGGACAGGCGAGGCTTTCTTT.

V gene TRBV5-6 combines with J gene TRBJ1-3; 7 bases map to TRBD1. V gave up 5 bases and J gave up 4 bases; unmatched junction bases: 6. Germline values: CDR1 SGHDT, CDR2 YYEEEE. This CDR3 is built from 14 residues. The CDR3 protein is CASSFQGGGNTIYF. The CDR3 DNA reads TGTGCCAGCAGTTTTCAGGGGGGAGGAAACACCATATATTTT.